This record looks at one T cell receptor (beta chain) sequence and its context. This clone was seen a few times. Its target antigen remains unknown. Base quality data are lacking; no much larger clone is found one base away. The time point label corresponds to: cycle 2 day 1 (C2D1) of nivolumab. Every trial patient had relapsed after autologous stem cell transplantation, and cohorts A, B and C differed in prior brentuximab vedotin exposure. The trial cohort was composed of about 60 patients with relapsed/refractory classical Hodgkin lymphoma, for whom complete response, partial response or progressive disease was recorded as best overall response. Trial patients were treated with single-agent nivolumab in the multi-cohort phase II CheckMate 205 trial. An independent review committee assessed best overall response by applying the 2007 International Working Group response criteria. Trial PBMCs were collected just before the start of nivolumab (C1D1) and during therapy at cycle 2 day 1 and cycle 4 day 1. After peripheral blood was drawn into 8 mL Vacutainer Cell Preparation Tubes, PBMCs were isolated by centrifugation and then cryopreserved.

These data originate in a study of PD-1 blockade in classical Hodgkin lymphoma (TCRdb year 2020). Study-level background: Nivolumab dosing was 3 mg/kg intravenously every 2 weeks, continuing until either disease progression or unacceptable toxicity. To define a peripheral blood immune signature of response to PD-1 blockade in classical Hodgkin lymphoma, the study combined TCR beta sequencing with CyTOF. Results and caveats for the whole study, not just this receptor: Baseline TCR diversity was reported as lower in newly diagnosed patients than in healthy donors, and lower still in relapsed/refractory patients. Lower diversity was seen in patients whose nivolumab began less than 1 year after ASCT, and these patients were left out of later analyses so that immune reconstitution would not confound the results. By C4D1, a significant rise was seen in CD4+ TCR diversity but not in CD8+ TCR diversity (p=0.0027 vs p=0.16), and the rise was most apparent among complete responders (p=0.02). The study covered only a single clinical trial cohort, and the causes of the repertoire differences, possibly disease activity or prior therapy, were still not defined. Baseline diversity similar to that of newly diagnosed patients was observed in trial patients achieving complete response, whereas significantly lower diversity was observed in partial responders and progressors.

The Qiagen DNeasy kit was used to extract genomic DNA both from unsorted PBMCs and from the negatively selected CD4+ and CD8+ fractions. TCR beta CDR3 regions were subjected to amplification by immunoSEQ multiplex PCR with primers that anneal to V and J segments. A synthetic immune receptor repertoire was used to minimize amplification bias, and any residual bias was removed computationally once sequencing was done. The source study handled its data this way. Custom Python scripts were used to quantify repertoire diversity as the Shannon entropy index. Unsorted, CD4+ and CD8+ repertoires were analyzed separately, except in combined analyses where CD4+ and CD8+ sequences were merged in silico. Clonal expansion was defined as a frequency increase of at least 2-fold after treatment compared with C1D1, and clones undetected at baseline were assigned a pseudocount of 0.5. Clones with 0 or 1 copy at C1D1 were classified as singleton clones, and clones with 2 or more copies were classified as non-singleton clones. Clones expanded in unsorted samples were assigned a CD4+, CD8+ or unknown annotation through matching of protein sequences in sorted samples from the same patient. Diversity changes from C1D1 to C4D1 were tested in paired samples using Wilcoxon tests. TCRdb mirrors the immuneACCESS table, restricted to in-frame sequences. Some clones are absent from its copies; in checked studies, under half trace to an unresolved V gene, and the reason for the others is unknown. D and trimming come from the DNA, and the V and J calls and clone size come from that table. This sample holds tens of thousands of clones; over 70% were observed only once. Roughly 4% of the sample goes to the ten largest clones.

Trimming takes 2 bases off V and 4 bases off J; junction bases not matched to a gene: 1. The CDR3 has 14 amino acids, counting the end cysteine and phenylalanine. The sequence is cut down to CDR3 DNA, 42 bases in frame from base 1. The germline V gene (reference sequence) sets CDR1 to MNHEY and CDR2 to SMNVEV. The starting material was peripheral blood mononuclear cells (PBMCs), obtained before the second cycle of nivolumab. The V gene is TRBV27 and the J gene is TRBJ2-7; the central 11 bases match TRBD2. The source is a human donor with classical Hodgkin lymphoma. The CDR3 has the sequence CASSLTSGGYEQYF. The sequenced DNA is TGTGCCAGCAGTTTAACTAGCGGGGGTTACGAGCAGTACTTC.